This section outlines one TCR beta chain sequence together with its context. The antigen is undetermined. The V gene end was trimmed by 8 bases and the J gene end by 0 bases; junction bases not matched to a gene: 9. The CDR3 totals 15 residues. Germline CDR1 and CDR2: WNHNN and SYGVQD (reference sequence). These data come from a study of graft-versus-host responses after intestinal transplantation. Overall study findings and caveats: The authors found GvH clones in recipient marrow, some appearing first in ileum or blood.

Clones were read by immunoSEQ multiplex PCR, and TCRdb kept only the in-frame ones, dropping some. In the table there are about 94,000 clones, about 91% of which are singletons. V usage is TRBV10-1 and J usage is TRBJ1-1; 7 nucleotides agree with TRBD1. The receptor comes from a human donor who received an intestinal transplant. The sample consisted of unstimulated CD8+ T cells sorted from spleen or lymph node cells, taken before intestinal transplant. As DNA, the CDR3 is TGCGCCAGCCCGACAAGGACAGGTTTGAACACTGAAGCTTTCTTT. This gives the protein CASPTRTGLNTEAFF.